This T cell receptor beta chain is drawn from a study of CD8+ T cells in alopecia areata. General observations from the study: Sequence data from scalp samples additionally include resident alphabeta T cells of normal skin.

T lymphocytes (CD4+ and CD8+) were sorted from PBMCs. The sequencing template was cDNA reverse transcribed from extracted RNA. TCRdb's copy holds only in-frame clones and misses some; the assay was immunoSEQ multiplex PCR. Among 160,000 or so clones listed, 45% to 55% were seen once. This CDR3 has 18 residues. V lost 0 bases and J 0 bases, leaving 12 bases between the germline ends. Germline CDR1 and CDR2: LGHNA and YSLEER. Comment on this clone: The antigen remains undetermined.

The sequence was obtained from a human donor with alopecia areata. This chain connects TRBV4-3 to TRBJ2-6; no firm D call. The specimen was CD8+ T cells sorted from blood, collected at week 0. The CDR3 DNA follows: TGCGCCAGCAGCCAAGATTGGGCCAGTTCCTCTGGGGCCAACGTCCTGACTTTC. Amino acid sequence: CASSQDWASSSGANVLTF.